A single T cell receptor beta chain is shown here with its context. This clonotype came up many times. No cognate antigen has been identified for it. The record has no base qualities; no much larger clone is one base away. Ophthalmopathy patients had moderately to severely active disease, with a Clinical Activity Score of 3 or more, a NOSPECS grade of 4 or more, and a disease duration of less than 3 months. Exclusion was applied to patients with uncontrolled infections, other autoimmune diseases, pregnancy or lactation. Clinical symptoms, serum thyroxine and TRAb, thyroid ultrasound, and orbital computed tomography formed the basis for the diagnoses. PBMCs were isolated from around 10 ml of fresh peripheral blood by Ficoll-Paque density gradient centrifugation. Trizol reagent was used to extract total RNA, and RNA quality was then checked on an Agilent 2100 Bioanalyzer. The data belong to a study of T cells in Graves' hyperthyroidism and ophthalmopathy (dated by TCRdb to between 2018 and 2021). Looking at the study overall: Peripheral blood was sampled at the time of initial diagnosis, prior to any treatment. A discovery cohort of about 95 patients, 43 with Graves' ophthalmopathy and approximately 57 with stable Graves' hyperthyroidism, was used to find distinguishing TCR V-J signatures. Following sampling, methimazole starting at 30 mg daily was given to hyperthyroidism patients, and high-dose intravenous methylprednisolone was given to ophthalmopathy patients. An independent validation cohort of under 20 hyperthyroidism patients and 17 patients who later progressed to ophthalmopathy tested prospective prediction of ophthalmopathy. The roughly 90 discovery patients were divided at random into training and test sets in a 7:3 ratio. The study also compared thyroid tissue and blood T-cell repertoires from over 5 Graves' hyperthyroidism patients. According to the paper, TCR Vbeta CDR3 sequencing was carried out on over 130 peripheral blood samples, which came from about 45 ophthalmopathy, some 73 hyperthyroidism and approximately 17 progressor patients. General study outcomes and caveats: Most expanded thyroid clonotypes (frequency above 0.001) were also detected in blood, a finding suggesting that blood repertoires may reflect thyroid immune responses. In cross-validation, a model built on a 13 V-J signature told ophthalmopathy apart from stable hyperthyroidism with under 90% sensitivity and roughly 81% specificity, and in testing the same model reached 80%/75%. In validation, the model predicted progression to ophthalmopathy a median of around 6.5 months before onset, with roughly 68% sensitivity and 72.22% specificity. Sample size was not statistically predetermined, and blinding of investigators to group allocation was not performed.

Amplification of TCR beta CDR3 regions was carried out from RNA transcripts. A first-round RT-PCR of the TCR CDR3 used the HTBI primer set with the Qiagen OneStep RT-PCR kit. A second multiplex PCR round built the libraries, followed by size selection and purification. Libraries were sequenced paired-end with 100 bp reads on an Illumina HiSeq2000. From the authors' description of their analysis: SOAPnuke was used to process the raw data, removing reads that contained adapters or uncalled bases, had a mean Phred below 15, or lacked an exact match to the constant primer or identifier. High-quality paired reads were merged using COPE v1.2.5, and each unique nucleotide sequence was defined as a clonotype. Clonotypes were aligned to IMGT TRBV, TRBD and TRBJ reference segments using MiTCR v1.1. Analysis was restricted to V-J combinations with a frequency above 0.0001, which covered roughly 99% of repertoires. The TCS score was defined as F50 (clonal expansion) divided by E x V (chaos), with BLOSUM62-based TCRdist calculated between CDR3 peptides within each V-J. Welch's t-statistics and random forest reduced roughly 500 V-J features to about 12, which were used in a naive Bayes classifier (R e1071). The public reads were run again by TCRdb, first through fastp at Q25 and then through MiXCR, and only productive beta chains were kept. Rows matching on CDR3 protein sequence are summarized as one entry with the most common DNA and genes. These V and J calls originate from TCRdb's pipeline instead of the authors' own analysis. The sample table holds 300,000 to 500,000 distinct CDR3 sequences, of which roughly an eighth were seen once. Around 27% of the sample comes from the top ten.

The CDR3 has 14 amino acids, counting the end cysteine and phenylalanine. Of all the DNA, just the CDR3 is kept, 42 bases in frame from base 1. V loses 3 bases, J loses 2 bases, and the germline ends lie 10 bases apart. According to the germline V gene, CDR1 reads MDHEN and CDR2 reads SYDVKM. The sequencing input was blood. This TCR was sampled from a man aged 50 or older with Graves' ophthalmopathy. The chain was built from TRBV28 and TRBJ1-2, with TRBD1 tentatively as D gene (6 bases match). The DNA reads as follows: TGTGCCAGCAGTTTGGTCCAGGGGAACTATGGCTACACCTTC. It is translated as CASSLVQGNYGYTF.